The 3 T cell receptor beta chains in this list originate from one sample, sequenced in a study of T cell responses to AZD1222 COVID-19 vaccine. Profiling relied on immunoSEQ multiplex PCR, and the TCRdb table lists in-frame clones only, not all of them. The sample has approximately 150,000 clones; approximately 92% are singletons. The source material was peripheral blood, sampled on day 0 of AZD1222 vaccination. These receptors came from an adult in good health.

The J gene is TRBJ2-5, the V gene TRBV27; D is possibly TRBD1 (5 bases). Germline CDR1 is MNHEY and CDR2 is SMNVEV (reference sequence). The length of the CDR3 is 13 residues. V lost 5 bases, J lost 2 bases, and 9 bases lay in between. The CDR3 sequence: CASSQDTQETQYF. The CDR3 coding sequence is TGTGCCAGCAGTCAGGACACGCAAGAGACCCAGTACTTC.

V usage is TRBV7-8 and J usage is TRBJ1-6; maybe TRBD1 (6 bases). Germline CDR1 reads SGHVS; CDR2 reads FQNEAQ. The length of the CDR3 is 14 residues. V lost 1 base, J lost 5 bases, and 6 bases lay in between. The CDR3 nucleotides read TGTGCCAGCAGCTTAGGGACAGATAATTCACCCCTCCACTTT. It encodes CASSLGTDNSPLHF.

This sequence joins TRBV2 and TRBJ2-3; 10 bases are shared with TRBD2. Trimming took 5 bases from V and 6 from J; bases not matched to a gene: 8. The CDR3 contains 15 residues. Germline V gene sequence: CDR1 SNHLY, CDR2 FYNNEI. The CDR3 DNA is TGTGCCAGCAGTCACGGAGCGGGAGGGCCGGATACGCAGTATTTT. It codes for CASSHGAGGPDTQYF.